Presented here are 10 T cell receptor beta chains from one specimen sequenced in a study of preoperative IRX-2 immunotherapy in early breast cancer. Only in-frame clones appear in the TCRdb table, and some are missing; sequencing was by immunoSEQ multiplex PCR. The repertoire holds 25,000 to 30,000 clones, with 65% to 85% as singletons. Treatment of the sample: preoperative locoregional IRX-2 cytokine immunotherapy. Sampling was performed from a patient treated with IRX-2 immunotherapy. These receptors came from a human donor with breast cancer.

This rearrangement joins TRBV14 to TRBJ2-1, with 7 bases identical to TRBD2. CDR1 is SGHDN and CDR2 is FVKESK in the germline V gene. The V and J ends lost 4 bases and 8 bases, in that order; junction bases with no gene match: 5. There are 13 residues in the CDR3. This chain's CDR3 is CASSPAGWHEQFF. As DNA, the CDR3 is TGTGCCAGCAGCCCAGCGGGGTGGCATGAGCAGTTCTTC.

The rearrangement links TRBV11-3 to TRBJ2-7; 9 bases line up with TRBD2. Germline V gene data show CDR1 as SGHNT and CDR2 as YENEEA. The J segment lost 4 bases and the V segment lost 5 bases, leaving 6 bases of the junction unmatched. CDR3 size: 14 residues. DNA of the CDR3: TGTGCCAGCAGCGCACCGGGACTAGCTTACGAGCAGTACTTC. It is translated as CASSAPGLAYEQYF.

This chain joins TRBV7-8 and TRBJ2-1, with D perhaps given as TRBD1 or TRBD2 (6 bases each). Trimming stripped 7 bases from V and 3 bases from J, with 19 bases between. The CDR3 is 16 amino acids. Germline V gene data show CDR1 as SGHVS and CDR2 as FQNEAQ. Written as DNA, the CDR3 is TGTGCCAGCATCTGGGGGGCGGACAGAGTCTACAATGAGCAGTTCTTC. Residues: CASIWGADRVYNEQFF.

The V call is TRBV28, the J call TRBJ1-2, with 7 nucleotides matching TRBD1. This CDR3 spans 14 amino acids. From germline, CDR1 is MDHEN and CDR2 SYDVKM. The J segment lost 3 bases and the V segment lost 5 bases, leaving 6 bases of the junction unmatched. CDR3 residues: CASSPPDRYYGYTF. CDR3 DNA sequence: TGTGCCAGCAGTCCCCCGGACAGGTACTATGGCTACACCTTC.

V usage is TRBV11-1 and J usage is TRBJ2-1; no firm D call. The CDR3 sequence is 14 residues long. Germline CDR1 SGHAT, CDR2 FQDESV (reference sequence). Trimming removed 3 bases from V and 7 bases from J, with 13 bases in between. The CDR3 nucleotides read TGTGCCAGCAGCTTGGAACTCCTGGGGAATGAGCAGTTCTTC. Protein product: CASSLELLGNEQFF.

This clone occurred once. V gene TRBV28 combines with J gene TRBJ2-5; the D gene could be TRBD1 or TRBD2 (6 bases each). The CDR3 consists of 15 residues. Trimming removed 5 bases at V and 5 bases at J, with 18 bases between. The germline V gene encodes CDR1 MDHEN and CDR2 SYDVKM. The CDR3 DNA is TGTGCCAGCAGTGGGGAGTTGTTGGGGGGCGAGACCCAGTACTTC. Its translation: CASSGELLGGETQYF.

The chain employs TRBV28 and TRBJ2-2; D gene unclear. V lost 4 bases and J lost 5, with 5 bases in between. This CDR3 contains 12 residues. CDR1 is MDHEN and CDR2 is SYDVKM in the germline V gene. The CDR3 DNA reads TGTGCCAGCAGTTATAGGACCGGGGAGCTGTTTTTT. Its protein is CASSYRTGELFF.

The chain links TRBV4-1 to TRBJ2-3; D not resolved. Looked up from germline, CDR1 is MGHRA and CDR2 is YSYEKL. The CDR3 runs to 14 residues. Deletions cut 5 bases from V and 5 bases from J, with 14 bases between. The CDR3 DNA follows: TGCGCCAGCAGCTACAGAGCAGCCCTAGATACGCAGTATTTT. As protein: CASSYRAALDTQYF.

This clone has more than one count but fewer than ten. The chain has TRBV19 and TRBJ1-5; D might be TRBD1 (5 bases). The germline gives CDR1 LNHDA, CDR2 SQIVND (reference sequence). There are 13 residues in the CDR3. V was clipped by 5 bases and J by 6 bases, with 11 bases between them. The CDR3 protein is CASSGPGIQPQHF. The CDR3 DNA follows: TGTGCCAGTAGTGGGCCAGGGATTCAGCCCCAGCATTTT.

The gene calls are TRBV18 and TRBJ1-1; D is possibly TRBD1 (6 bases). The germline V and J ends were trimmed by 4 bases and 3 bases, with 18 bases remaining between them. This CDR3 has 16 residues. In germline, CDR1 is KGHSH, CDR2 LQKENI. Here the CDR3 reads CASSREQGSLHTEAFF. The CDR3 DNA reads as TGTGCCAGCTCACGGGAACAGGGTTCTTTGCACACTGAAGCTTTCTTT.